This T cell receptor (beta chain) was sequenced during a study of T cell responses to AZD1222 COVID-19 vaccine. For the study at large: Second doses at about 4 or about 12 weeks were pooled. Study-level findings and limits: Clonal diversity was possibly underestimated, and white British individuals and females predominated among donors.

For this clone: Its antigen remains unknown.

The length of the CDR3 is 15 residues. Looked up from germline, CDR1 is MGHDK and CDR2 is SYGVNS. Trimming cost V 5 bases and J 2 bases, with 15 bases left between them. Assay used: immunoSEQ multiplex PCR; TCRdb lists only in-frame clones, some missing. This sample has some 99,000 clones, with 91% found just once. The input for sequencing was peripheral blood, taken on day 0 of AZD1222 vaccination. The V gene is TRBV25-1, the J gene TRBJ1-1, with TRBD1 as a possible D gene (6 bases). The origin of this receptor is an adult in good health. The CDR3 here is CASSPGGHLNTEAFF. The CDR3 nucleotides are TGTGCCAGCAGTCCCGGGGGGCATCTCAACACTGAAGCTTTCTTT.